Below are 23 T cell receptor beta chains sequenced from a single sample in a study of T-cell reconstitution after alpha-beta-depleted transplantation in children. Preparation of the TCRbeta library used unique molecular identifiers. TCRdb re-derived calls from the PCR reads in MiXCR, one entry per CDR3 protein. Of about 78,000 distinct CDR3 sequences listed, about 14% were seen once; the top ten hold about 25%. Sequenced here: PBMCs, mostly from graft donor cells, sampled 180 days after TCRalphabeta/CD19-depleted stem cell transplant. These receptors originate from a male patient aged 2-9 years who had a stem cell transplant for acute lymphoblastic leukemia, so the T cells may come from the graft donor.

This clonotype was seen more than once but under ten times. J is TRBJ1-2 and V is TRBV20-1; 9 positions match TRBD1. This CDR3 has 16 residues. V was clipped by 3 bases and J by 1 base; unmatched bases: 9. Germline V gives CDR1 DFQATT, CDR2 SNEGSKA (reference sequence). CDR3 in amino acids: CSAREPGQGFNYGYTF. The DNA for the CDR3 is TGCAGTGCTAGGGAACCGGGACAGGGATTTAACTATGGCTACACCTTC.

The chain has TRBV10-3 and TRBJ1-3, with unresolved D. The CDR3 is made up of 15 amino acids. Germline V lookup: CDR1 ENHRY, CDR2 SYGVKD. The V end lost 4 bases, the J end lost 2 bases, and 12 bases lay between the germline ends. DNA of the CDR3: TGTGCCATCAGTGGAGTTGCCGTCCCTGGAAACACCATATATTTT. Its protein is CAISGVAVPGNTIYF.

This clonotype was seen many times. The J gene is TRBJ2-1, the V gene TRBV20-1; 9 bases map to TRBD2. The J segment lost 7 bases and the V segment lost 3 bases, leaving 4 bases of the junction unmatched. CDR1 and CDR2 from the germline V gene are DFQATT and SNEGSKA (reference sequence). This CDR3 contains 13 residues. The CDR3 DNA reads as TGCAGTGCTAGTAGCGGGAGAAGAAATGAGCAGTTCTTC. This encodes CSASSGRRNEQFF.

This clonotype has a count of ten or more. The CDR3 DNA is TGCGCCAGCAGCCACGCGCTACAGGGGGCGAATCTTCCTTATGGCTACACCTTC. This codes for CASSHALQGANLPYGYTF. The chain joins TRBV5-1 to TRBJ1-2, with TRBD1 matching 9 bases. Germline CDR1 reads SGHRS; CDR2 reads YFSETQ. The CDR3 has 18 amino acids. J gave up 5 bases and V 4 bases, and 18 bases lay outside the gene matches.

The chain couples TRBV5-1 to TRBJ2-1, with a possible D match to TRBD2 (5 bases). Germline values: CDR1 SGHRS, CDR2 YFSETQ. V lost 1 base, J lost 0 bases, and 11 bases lay in between. The CDR3 totals 16 residues. Here the CDR3 reads CASSLLGGSSYNEQFF. CDR3 coding DNA: TGCGCCAGCAGCTTGCTCGGCGGGTCCTCCTACAATGAGCAGTTCTTC.

This clonotype came up a few times. The J gene is TRBJ2-3, the V gene TRBV6-1, with D maybe TRBD2 (6 bases). The CDR3 sequence is 14 residues long. V lost 8 bases and J 3 bases, leaving 15 bases between the germline ends. Germline CDR1 reads MNHNS; CDR2 reads SASEGT. The CDR3 coding sequence is TGTGCCAGCTTTAGAGGCGGGAAGACAGATACGCAGTATTTT. Translating gives CASFRGGKTDTQYF.

The CDR3 DNA follows: TGCGCCAGCAGAAGCCTCAGGGCAACTAATGAAAAACTGTTTTTT. Its translation: CASRSLRATNEKLFF. The chain recombines TRBV10-2 with TRBJ1-4, with a tentative D call TRBD1 (5 bases). The CDR3 totals 15 residues. V was clipped by 6 bases and J by 0 bases, with 11 bases between them. Germline V CDR1 and CDR2: WSHSY, SAAADI.

By share, this clonotype counts as medium-sized. The chain uses TRBV5-1 and TRBJ2-1; D ambiguous. CDR1 SGHRS and CDR2 YFSETQ come from the germline V gene. Trimming took 4 bases from V and 2 from J, leaving 13 bases between them. This CDR3 contains 15 residues. CDR3 nucleotides: TGCGCCAGCAGCGTCCCGGGCACCACCTACAATGAGCAGTTCTTC. This translates into CASSVPGTTYNEQFF.

This rearrangement joins TRBV20-1 to TRBJ2-3; D possibly corresponds to TRBD2 (5 bases). Germline CDR1 reads DFQATT; CDR2 reads SNEGSKA (reference sequence). CDR3 length: 15 residues. Trimming took off 1 base at V and 3 bases at J, with 14 bases between the two ends. CDR3 region: CSARGDRDYTDTQYF. The CDR3 region has the DNA TGCAGTGCTAGAGGGGATAGAGACTATACAGATACGCAGTATTTT.

The chain uses TRBV5-4 and TRBJ2-7; D remains unclear. The CDR3 covers 14 residues. Germline V gives CDR1 SGHNT, CDR2 YYREEE (reference sequence). The V gene lost 0 bases and the J gene lost 1 base, with 8 bases spanning the gap. The CDR3 spells CASSLGALSYEQYF. DNA for the CDR3: TGTGCCAGCAGCTTGGGGGCCCTATCCTACGAGCAGTACTTC.

This clonotype has only a few counts. V usage is TRBV12-3 or TRBV12-4 and J usage is TRBJ1-1; possibly TRBD1 for D (5 bases). This CDR3 contains 16 residues. Trimming stripped 6 bases from V and 0 bases from J, with 17 bases between. CDR3 loop: CASSPQGYTMNTEAFF. The CDR3 DNA reads as TGTGCCAGCAGCCCCCAGGGTTATACCATGAACACTGAAGCTTTCTTT.

The gene calls are TRBV10-3 and TRBJ2-7; D uncertain. The CDR3 spans 15 residues. Germline V lookup: CDR1 ENHRY, CDR2 SYGVKD. Trimming took off 6 bases at V and 0 bases at J, with 15 bases between the two ends. The CDR3 DNA reads TGTGCCATCAGACCCAGCGAGGCTAACTCCTACGAGCAGTACTTC. This gives the protein CAIRPSEANSYEQYF.

The chain has TRBV7-6 and TRBJ2-5, with unresolved D. The V end lost 5 bases, the J end lost 2 bases, and 3 bases lay between the germline ends. The germline gives CDR1 SGHVS, CDR2 FNYEAQ. The CDR3 consists of 11 residues. The CDR3 region has the DNA TGTGCCAGCAGCGAGCAAGAGACCCAGTACTTC. This translates into CASSEQETQYF.

This chain connects TRBV12-3 or TRBV12-4 to TRBJ2-7; 9 bases are shared with TRBD2. The J segment lost 4 bases and the V segment lost 3 bases, leaving 7 bases of the junction unmatched. The CDR3 is made up of 15 amino acids. The CDR3 here is CASSLVREGQYEQYF. The CDR3 DNA reads as TGTGCCAGCAGTTTGGTGCGGGAGGGCCAATACGAGCAGTACTTC.

This clonotype occurred a few times. The CDR3 region is CAISDPGRFTPYEQYF. CDR3 DNA: TGTGCCATCAGTGACCCCGGTCGGTTTACCCCCTACGAGCAGTACTTC. J is TRBJ2-7 and V is TRBV10-3; D is ambiguous. Trimming shortened V by 3 bases and J by 2 bases, and 17 bases separated the two germline ends. CDR3 size: 16 residues. Germline CDR1 and CDR2: ENHRY and SYGVKD.

This clonotype showed up just a few times. CDR3 loop: CASSLAGALYEQYF. The CDR3 bases are TGTGCCAGCAGCTTAGCGGGAGCCCTCTACGAGCAGTACTTC. The rearrangement joins TRBV7-2 to TRBJ2-7, with D perhaps matching TRBD2 (5 bases). The CDR3 consists of 14 residues. Trimming removed 0 bases at V and 3 bases at J, with 9 bases between. Looked up from germline, CDR1 is SGHTA and CDR2 is FQGNSA.

This clonotype was seen a few times. This sequence joins TRBV7-2 and TRBJ2-3; D call uncertain. Between the trimmed V and J ends, which lost 1 base and 2 bases, there was a span of 19 bases. The CDR3 covers 18 residues. In germline, CDR1 is SGHTA, CDR2 FQGNSA. CDR3 coding DNA: TGTGCCAGCAGCTTAGTGCCGGCGATGGGTGTAAACACAGATACGCAGTATTTT. It is translated as CASSLVPAMGVNTDTQYF.

This sequence joins TRBV18 and TRBJ1-1, with TRBD1 identical over 10 bases. Trimming cost V 6 bases and J 5 bases; bases outside gene matches: 9. The CDR3 contains 15 residues. Germline CDR1 reads KGHSH; CDR2 reads LQKENI. CDR3 loop: CASSPDRGQGTEAFF. CDR3 coding DNA: TGTGCCAGCTCCCCAGACAGGGGGCAGGGGACTGAAGCTTTCTTT.

The chain is built from TRBV12-3 or TRBV12-4 and TRBJ2-7; TRBD2 matches at 11 bases. V lost 5 bases and J lost 6; bases outside the gene matches: 6. This CDR3 contains 14 residues. The CDR3 loop is CASSPLAGGLEQYF. Here the CDR3 DNA reads TGTGCCAGCAGTCCCTTAGCGGGGGGGCTCGAGCAGTACTTC.

The chain links TRBV28 to TRBJ2-6; 7 bases are a match to TRBD1. The V and J ends lost 6 bases and 0 bases, in that order; junction bases with no gene match: 8. Germline CDR1 MDHEN, CDR2 SYDVKM. The CDR3 length is 17 residues. The CDR3: CASSPDRVRSGANVLTF. The CDR3 region has the DNA TGTGCCAGCAGCCCTGACAGGGTTCGCTCTGGGGCCAACGTCCTGACTTTC.

This clonotype has a count of ten or more. The chain links TRBV19 to TRBJ1-5; 7 bases are a match to TRBD1. CDR1 is LNHDA and CDR2 is SQIVND in the germline V gene (reference sequence). V shed 7 bases, J shed 4 bases, and the junction held 1 base outside the gene matches. This CDR3 spans 12 amino acids. The CDR3 nucleotides are TGTGCCAGTACGACAGGGAATCAGCCCCAGCATTTT. Protein product: CASTTGNQPQHF.

This clonotype was counted many times. The chain uses TRBV9 and TRBJ1-1; the match to TRBD1 covers 7 bases. J was trimmed by 3 bases and V by 4 bases; bases with no gene match: 12. This CDR3 region has 16 residues. CDR1 SGDLS and CDR2 YYNGEE come from the germline V gene. The CDR3 nucleotides read TGTGCCAGCAGCCCCCATTCCGGGACAGAATACACTGAAGCTTTCTTT. This translates into CASSPHSGTEYTEAFF.

This clonotype turned up a few times. The chain has TRBV10-3 and TRBJ1-3; D call uncertain. The CDR3 covers 18 residues. Germline V CDR1 and CDR2: ENHRY, SYGVKD. The V gene lost 0 bases and the J gene lost 4 bases, with 19 bases spanning the gap. The DNA of the CDR3 is TGTGCCATCAGTGAGTCGTTTAGGCGGGGAAATTCCGGAAACACCATATATTTT. It codes for CAISESFRRGNSGNTIYF.